The source of this TCR beta chain is a study of response to subunit inactivated influenza vaccine. In the case of this clonotype: Its target is unknown.

Points from the study as a whole: Few new T cells, the authors suggested, are recruited by each seasonal influenza vaccination.

TCRdb fed the RT-PCR reads into MiXCR, producing one record per CDR3 protein. This table holds around 850,000 distinct CDR3 sequences, about 18% found once. Germline V gene data show CDR1 as SEHNR and CDR2 as FQNEAQ (reference sequence). The V and J ends lost 1 base and 7 bases respectively, with 8 bases between them. The CDR3 is 13 amino acids. The source is a man aged 45 to 65 who received an inactivated influenza vaccine. The chain joins TRBV7-9 to TRBJ1-5, with no clear D. This material consisted of PBMCs from blood, taken about 5 days after vaccination. DNA for the CDR3: TGTGCCAGCAGCTTAGGGAATTGGCAGCCCCAGCATTTT. Translation: CASSLGNWQPQHF.